This TCR beta chain was found in a study of cytomegalovirus exposure and HLA in healthy donors (dated by TCRdb to the late 2010s). Study-level background: A later analysis indicated that the 90 to 150 validation repertoires were generated on the platform also employed for the 720 or so repertoires of the first cohort. The study was designed to test whether signatures of past pathogen exposure could be identified by cataloging public T cell receptors. Besides the first cohort of around 700 subjects, a separate validation cohort made up of 120 different subjects was used. The study combined high-throughput TCR immunosequencing, statistical association of individual TCRs with disease status, and machine learning to predict cytomegalovirus infection status. Paper-wide results and their limitations: The study gave a list of more than 150 TCR beta chains associated with cytomegalovirus. In vitro tests confirmed that three of the cytomegalovirus-associated TCR beta chains recognize cytomegalovirus antigens. While some public TCRs were present in many individuals, most TCR sequences turned up only very rarely across donors. Subsequent analysis determined that TCRs grouped into clusters in the first cohort also showed a tendency toward co-occurrence across the 120 validation repertoires, and roughly 94% of cluster scores exceeded 0. In both the original and validation cohorts, the classifier was reported to diagnose cytomegalovirus status with high specificity and sensitivity. The authors suggested that the approach could potentially be generalized to other disease states and immunological phenotypes. A later analysis had no HLA typing for the validation cohort, so co-occurrence there was scored across all 110 or so repertoires.

Library preparation was by the immunoSEQ multiplex PCR assay. In the original analysis: A statistical classification framework was built for diagnosing cytomegalovirus status from the catalog of TCR beta chain sequences. TCRdb retrieved this table from immuneACCESS and kept in-frame rearrangements only. Not all clones are present; in checked studies, unresolved V genes account for under half, and no reason is known for the remainder. V and J calls plus clone size are reproduced from that table; the DNA served to infer D and trimming. This sample lists about 63,000 clones; approximately 95% were detected once. The top ten constitute 7% of the sample. The donors were included in the validation cohort of 120 subjects, a group kept apart from the roughly 730-subject first cohort. Concerning this clone itself: The clone's antigen remains unknown. No base quality information exists; no much larger clone differs at one position.

This receptor was identified in a woman aged 18-29 years in good health and CMV-seropositive. Sequenced sample: PBMCs.

In nucleotide form, the sequence is TGCGCCAGCAGCTTGGAACCTGGGACAAGAAACACCGGGGAGCTGTTTTTT. It specifies CASSLEPGTRNTGELFF. The receptor chain draws on TRBV5-1 and TRBJ2-2; matching of 6 bases hints at TRBD1 as the D gene. Including cysteine and phenylalanine, the CDR3 has 17 amino acids. CDR3 DNA only is kept here, 51 bases in frame from base 1. V and J are truncated by 0 bases and 2 bases respectively, leaving an intervening sequence of 14 bases. According to the germline V gene, CDR1 reads SGHRS and CDR2 reads YFSETQ.